A single sample is the source of the 23 T cell receptor beta chains below, sequenced in a study of T cells in Graves' hyperthyroidism and ophthalmopathy (dated by TCRdb to about 2019). Library creation used multiplex PCR. Instrument on record: Illumina HiSeq 2000. Amplification of TCR beta CDR3 regions was carried out from RNA transcripts. A first-round RT-PCR of the TCR CDR3 used the HTBI primer set with the Qiagen OneStep RT-PCR kit. TCRdb reanalyzed the raw reads on its own, using fastp at Q25 for trimming and MiXCR for clone calling, and kept in-frame beta chains. All rows with the same CDR3 protein become a single entry with the most common DNA and genes. Here the sample has about 99,000 distinct CDR3 sequences; less than 55% occur a single time. Roughly 24% of the sample belongs to the ten largest clones. What was sequenced was blood. All receptors come from a man in his forties with Graves' hyperthyroidism.

The sample holds one count of this clonotype. This sequence joins TRBV6-5 and TRBJ1-1; TRBD1 matches at 9 bases. CDR1 and CDR2 (germline): MNHEY, SVGAGI. CDR3 size: 15 residues. Trimming at V came to 6 bases and at J to 5 bases, leaving 10 bases not matched to a gene. The CDR3 sequence is CASRKGTGLGTEAFF. For the CDR3, the DNA is TGTGCCAGCAGGAAGGGGACAGGGTTGGGGACTGAAGCTTTCTTT.

This clonotype was counted many times. This chain links TRBV11-2 with TRBJ2-3, with D possibly TRBD1 on 7 matching bases. V lost 3 bases and J 3 bases, leaving 19 bases between the germline ends. The germline V gene encodes CDR1 SGHAT and CDR2 FQNNGV. The CDR3 spans 17 residues. As DNA, the CDR3 is TGTGCCAGCAGCTTCGGGTTTGCGGGACAGAGTACAGATACGCAGTATTTT. As protein: CASSFGFAGQSTDTQYF.

The rearrangement uses TRBV3-1 and TRBJ1-2, with D hard to call. V lost 4 bases and J 1 base, leaving 13 bases between the germline ends. Per germline, CDR1 LGHDT and CDR2 YNNKEL (reference sequence). The CDR3 extends over 15 amino acids. The CDR3: CASSPHLQFNYGYTF. In DNA, the CDR3 is TGTGCCAGCAGCCCGCACCTTCAGTTTAACTATGGCTACACCTTC.

This clonotype was found many times. The chain is built from TRBV5-6 and TRBJ1-6, with D perhaps matching TRBD1 (6 bases). The CDR3 is 17 residues long. The germline V gene encodes CDR1 SGHDT and CDR2 YYEEEE. Trimming cost V 6 bases and J 7 bases, with 23 bases left between them. The CDR3 DNA follows: TGTGCCAGCACCTCCTTGGCCAGGGGCGGAGGGAATTCACCCCTCCACTTT. It encodes CASTSLARGGGNSPLHF.

A word on this clonotype: This likely comes from a read error, as the CDR3 has no conserved phenylalanine or tryptophan at its end. V gene TRBV6-1 combines with J gene TRBJ1-6, with unresolved D. Germline V gives CDR1 MNHNS, CDR2 SASEGT. The CDR3 loop spans 14 amino acids. V shed 10 bases and J shed 7 bases, with 17 bases lying between them. CDR3 region: CATTEIPTNSPLHI. CDR3 in DNA: TGTGCCACTACCGAGATACCGACAAATTCACCCCTCCACATT.

The chain links TRBV29-1 to TRBJ1-5; 7 bases align to TRBD1. Germline V gene lookup returns CDR1 SQVTM and CDR2 ANQGSEA. V lost 8 bases to trimming and J lost 4 bases; unmatched junction nucleotides: 14. This CDR3 spans 15 amino acids. This CDR3 reads CSSGGTAQTNQPQHF. CDR3 sequence (DNA): TGCAGCAGTGGCGGGACAGCGCAAACTAATCAGCCCCAGCATTTT.

The V gene is TRBV7-3, the J gene TRBJ2-1; D unresolved. Deletions cut 2 bases from V and 7 bases from J, with 6 bases between. CDR1 and CDR2 (germline): SGHTA, FQGTGA. The CDR3 is made up of 12 amino acids. DNA of the CDR3: TGTGCCAGCAGCTTATCTGTGAATGAGCAGTTCTTC. Translation gives CASSLSVNEQFF.

This clonotype appeared many times. The chain carries TRBV9 and TRBJ2-6; D is uncertain. Trimming stripped 1 base from V and 4 bases from J, with 3 bases between. CDR1 SGDLS and CDR2 YYNGEE come from the germline V gene. The CDR3 totals 13 residues. CDR3 sequence reads: CASSVSGANVLTF. The CDR3 DNA follows: TGTGCCAGCAGCGTATCCGGGGCCAACGTCCTGACTTTC.

This clonotype has at least ten counts. The chain recombines TRBV9 with TRBJ2-2; possibly TRBD2 for D (5 bases). This CDR3 is 14 amino acids long. Trimming removed 1 base from V and 4 bases from J, with 8 bases in between. Germline V gene lookup returns CDR1 SGDLS and CDR2 YYNGEE. The CDR3 nucleotides read TGTGCCAGCAGCGTAAGACTATCCACCGGGGAGCTGTTTTTT. It yields the protein CASSVRLSTGELFF.

For the CDR3, the DNA is TGTGCCTGGAGACACCCCGGGACAGGGAGATACCTCTCTGGGGCCAACGTCCTGACTTTC. It translates to CAWRHPGTGRYLSGANVLTF. The chain links TRBV30 to TRBJ2-6; 9 nucleotides align to TRBD1. V lost 3 bases, J lost 0 bases, and 15 bases stayed unmatched. The germline V gene encodes CDR1 GTSNPN and CDR2 SVGIG (reference sequence). This CDR3 spans 20 amino acids.

This clonotype was picked up many times. The chain has TRBV7-2 and TRBJ1-2; no reliable D call. V lost 1 base and J lost 4, with 7 bases in between. This CDR3 is built from 13 residues. Germline values: CDR1 SGHTA, CDR2 FQGNSA. The CDR3 DNA is TGTGCCAGCAGCTTAGGCCAGTTCTATGGCTACACCTTC. It is translated as CASSLGQFYGYTF.

Ten or more counts support this clonotype. The chain carries TRBV7-9 and TRBJ1-1; TRBD1 matches at 7 bases. In germline, CDR1 is SEHNR, CDR2 FQNEAQ (reference sequence). V lost 5 bases and J lost 1; bases outside the gene matches: 7. The CDR3 length is 15 residues. The CDR3, as DNA: TGTGCCAGCAGCCCTCGACAGGGAAGGAACACTGAAGCTTTCTTT. As protein: CASSPRQGRNTEAFF.

This clonotype was seen only a few times. A single base separates this from a much larger clone, so it may be a read error. The CDR3 does not end in the conserved phenylalanine or tryptophan, so this is likely a read error. Because the CDR3's place on the DNA is in doubt, the DNA is left out and the CDR3 is given as listed by TCRdb. The chain has TRBV15 and TRBJ2-3. Termini included, the CDR3 measures 14 amino acids. Germline loops: CDR1 LNHNV, CDR2 YYDKDF (reference sequence). The CDR3 spells CATSDHSHTDTRYL.

This clonotype was observed many times. The chain links TRBV6-5 to TRBJ2-1; 8 bases align to TRBD1. Per the germline V gene, CDR1 is MNHEY and CDR2 is SVGAGI. This CDR3 contains 15 residues. V trimming: 1 base; J trimming: 9 bases; junction bases outside the gene matches: 8. The CDR3 bases are TGTGCCAGCAGTTACTTTGGCAGGGGGCATGGTGAGCAGTTCTTC. Its translation: CASSYFGRGHGEQFF.

In this sample, this clonotype turned up many times. This chain connects TRBV12-3 or TRBV12-4 to TRBJ1-3; D is ambiguous. The CDR3 is 12 amino acids. Trimming cost V 6 bases and J 0 bases, with 3 bases left between them. CDR3 amino acids: CASSHSGNTIYF. CDR3 coding DNA: TGTGCCAGCAGCCACTCTGGAAACACCATATATTTT.

CDR3 sequence reads: CARASLNTGELFF. As DNA, the CDR3 is TGTGCCAGGGCCTCCCTGAACACCGGGGAGCTGTTTTTT. The V call is TRBV25-1, the J call TRBJ2-2; D remains unclear. From germline, CDR1 is MGHDK and CDR2 SYGVNS. Trimming cost V 9 bases and J 1 base, with 9 bases left between them. The CDR3 loop spans 13 amino acids.

V usage is TRBV29-1 and J usage is TRBJ1-2, with D perhaps matching TRBD1 (5 bases). Trimming pared 1 base from V and 2 bases from J, leaving 20 bases between. This CDR3 has 17 residues. The germline V gene has CDR1 SQVTM and CDR2 ANQGSEA. The CDR3 loop reads CSVEVAGPRQSNYGYTF. The DNA of the CDR3 is TGCAGCGTTGAAGTAGCGGGGCCGAGACAGAGCAACTATGGCTACACCTTC.

This chain joins TRBV29-1 and TRBJ2-1; 7 bases are a match to TRBD1. This CDR3 has 15 amino acids. Looked up from germline, CDR1 is SQVTM and CDR2 is ANQGSEA. V trimming: 2 bases; J trimming: 7 bases; junction bases outside the gene matches: 11. The CDR3 sequence: CSVEIWDSSRNEQFF. CDR3 in DNA: TGCAGCGTTGAAATCTGGGACAGCTCACGTAATGAGCAGTTCTTC.

Concerning this clonotype itself: The junction and the germline gene differ at one end; a read error may be behind it. This chain joins TRBV5-6 and TRBJ2-5, with D hard to call. The germline V gene has CDR1 SGHDT and CDR2 YYEEEE. The CDR3 has 14 residues. The CDR3: CASSRVEAADTQDF. The CDR3, as DNA: TGTGCCAGCAGCCGAGTCGAGGCGGCAGATACGCAGGACTTC.

The chain recombines TRBV28 with TRBJ1-4; TRBD1 might be the D (5 bases). This CDR3 contains 14 residues. Trimming left V 5 bases short and J 4 bases short, with 11 bases between. Germline CDR1 is MDHEN and CDR2 is SYDVKM. The CDR3 loop reads CASSPDRNNEKLFF. The CDR3 nucleotides read TGTGCCAGCAGTCCAGACAGAAATAATGAAAAACTGTTTTTT.

J is TRBJ1-2 and V is TRBV7-2; possible D gene TRBD1, 6 bases. Germline assignment: CDR1 SGHTA and CDR2 FQGNSA. V was cut by 5 bases and J by 6 bases, with 13 bases left in between. This CDR3 is 13 amino acids long. CDR3 coding DNA: TGTGCCAGCAGCCTCCGAAGGGGGGATGGCTACACCTTC. Its protein product is CASSLRRGDGYTF. The full variable domain, with the rest looked up from reference TRBV7-2 and TRBJ1-2, is GAGVSQSPSNKVTEKGKDVELRCDPISGHTALYWYRQSLGQGLEFLIYFQGNSAPDKSGLPSDRFSAERTGGSVSTLTIQRTQQEDSAVYLCASSLRRGDGYTFGSGTRLTVV.

The V gene is TRBV2, the J gene TRBJ2-7; 9 bases agree with TRBD1. This CDR3 comprises 16 residues. Germline V gives CDR1 SNHLY, CDR2 FYNNEI. V shed 8 bases, J shed 7 bases, and the junction held 18 bases outside the gene matches. The CDR3 DNA reads as TGTGCCAGCGAAGACCGGGACAGGGTATCCACTGAAGAGCAGTACTTC. Translating it yields CASEDRDRVSTEEQYF.

This clonotype was detected only a few times. This rearrangement joins TRBV27 to TRBJ2-7, with D tentatively TRBD2 (5 bases). Trimming removed 5 bases from V and 6 bases from J, with 20 bases in between. The CDR3 is made up of 15 amino acids. Germline loops: CDR1 MNHEY, CDR2 SMNVEV (reference sequence). The CDR3 reads CASSRLSRERIEQYF. In DNA, the CDR3 is TGTGCCAGCAGTCGCCTCTCTAGGGAGCGGATCGAGCAGTACTTC.